This record covers a single T cell receptor beta chain. The antigen this receptor binds is unknown. Base qualities were left out, and no much larger clone turns up one base away. The CDR3, cysteine through phenylalanine, is 15 amino acids long. The read is trimmed to its CDR3 DNA, 45 bases read in frame from base 1. Trimming accounts for 0 bases at V and 7 bases at J, while the number of junction bases matched to no gene is 6. CDR1 and CDR2 are drawn from the germline V gene: SGHRS, YFSETQ. On a MiSeq, deep resolution sequencing aimed for a depth between 1 in 1 million and 1 in 200,000 T cells, with each clonotype covered about 9.2x on average. TCR beta libraries were generated with the immunoSEQ hsTCRB Kit. On the study's bioinformatics: Data were analyzed with ImmunoSEQ Data Assistant and ImmunoSEQ Analyzer, with V, D and J genes assigned per IMGT definitions. Clonality, which ranges from 0 to 1, was calculated as one minus the normalized Shannon entropy of productive rearrangement frequencies. Public clonotype analysis was restricted to overrepresented clonotypes comprising at least 0.05% of each patient's repertoire. Repertoires from some twelve age-matched healthy donors in immuneACCESS were used as clonality controls. Imported from immuneACCESS, the table was reduced by TCRdb to in-frame sequences with V and J called. These copies leave out some clones; in studies compared against another copy, an unresolved V gene accounts for under half, and the cause of the remainder is not known. D and trimming were read from the DNA, whereas the V and J calls and clone size are those reported in that table. The sample records about 140,000 clones, 70% to 85% of which are singletons. Approximately 30% of the sample is in the top ten clones.

This sample stems from a study of cytotoxic CD8 clonotypes in ibrutinib-treated CLL listed by TCRdb under 2021. Some background on the complete study: The cohort had 11 relapsed/refractory and 15 treatment-naive patients; some 17 were IGHV unmutated. Of the approximately 87 people in the trial, some 28 had longitudinal samples available. Cryopreserved peripheral blood mononuclear cells were obtained prior to treatment, at the time of response, and at either disease progression or sustained remission. All remission and progressive disease samples were collected while patients were still receiving ibrutinib. Samples averaged roughly 260,000 productive templates and just under 95,000 productive rearrangements. Response samples were taken after a median of 12 months on treatment, ranging from about 6 to 40 months. Partial responses were observed in approximately 24 patients and complete responses in 2; after a median follow-up of 68 months, remission was maintained in 15 or so patients and progression was observed in roughly twelve.

The research as a whole found: Clonality rose at ibrutinib response, remained stable during sustained remission, and dropped back toward baseline at progression. Sampling times were not matched between sustained-remission and progressing patients, and lymph node repertoires were not studied. Public clonotypes were rare and either contracted or stayed stable during treatment, and the rise in clonality at ibrutinib response reflected the expansion of private clonotypes. Baseline clonality exceeded that of age-matched healthy donors and correlated strongly with circulating CD8+ T-cell counts.

The intended sense of this specimen's time point label: roughly 12 months on ibrutinib. For TCR beta library preparation, about 2 micrograms of genomic DNA were extracted from the cryopreserved PBMCs. High-throughput TCR beta sequencing was performed on longitudinal blood samples from CLL patients receiving ibrutinib monotherapy. Patients were enrolled in a phase 2 open-label single-center ibrutinib monotherapy trial. The clonotype was recovered from a human donor with chronic lymphocytic leukemia. The sequenced sample was PBMCs, obtained after 12 months of ibrutinib treatment. This sequence uses TRBV5-1 and TRBJ2-1, with 8 bases matching TRBD2. The CDR3 is CASSLASGRGNEQFF. The DNA reads as follows: TGCGCCAGCAGCTTGGCTAGCGGGCGGGGTAATGAGCAGTTCTTC.